This entry concerns a single TCR beta chain. These data are taken from a study of blood T cell repertoires in COVID-19. Study at large: COVID-19 samples from acute and convalescent phases originated in the United States, Italy and Spain. T cells, B-cell-depleted T cells, or PBMCs provided the cDNA or gDNA that served as material.

As originally analysed: The authors estimated nucleated cell counts from reference gene primer amplification. The protocol was immunoSEQ multiplex PCR, while the TCRdb copy is restricted to in-frame clones and leaves out a portion. That table gives V, J and clone size, and the DNA gave D and trimming. The data show 60,000 to 75,000 clones, 70% to 90% seen once. CDR3 length equals 13 residues. The V gene's germline CDR1 is MNHEY and CDR2 SVGAGI. The germline V and J ends were trimmed by 7 bases and 1 base, with 10 bases remaining between them. The chain recombines TRBV6-5 with TRBJ1-1; D unresolved. Material: peripheral blood. This receptor was identified in a human donor in a cohort sampled during active COVID-19. This chain's CDR3 is CASTLGRNTEAFF. In DNA form, the CDR3 reads TGTGCCAGCACCCTAGGGAGGAACACTGAAGCTTTCTTT.